The 32 T cell receptor beta chains below were found in one sample sequenced in a study of Ad26.COV2.S vaccination and SARS-CoV-2 variants. The repertoire was sequenced with immunoSEQ multiplex PCR; TCRdb's copy has only in-frame clones and lacks some. The table shows about 180,000 clones, with around 85% occurring only once. The material sequenced was peripheral blood, taken after recovery from COVID-19. The receptors were sampled from a human donor who had recovered from COVID-19.

In this sample, this clone turned up a few times. Other DNA sequences in the same sample also yield this CDR3. This chain connects TRBV11-2 to TRBJ1-2; TRBD1 agrees at 7 bases. Germline values: CDR1 SGHAT, CDR2 FQNNGV. The V gene end was trimmed by 3 bases and the J gene end by 4 bases; junction bases not matched to a gene: 11. This CDR3 is 16 amino acids long. CDR3 amino acids: CASSFQTGSKGYGYTF. The CDR3 coding sequence is TGTGCCAGCAGCTTCCAGACAGGGTCCAAAGGCTATGGCTACACCTTC. The whole variable domain, remainder taken from reference TRBV11-2 and TRBJ1-2, is EAGVAQSPRYKIIEKRQSVAFWCNPISGHATLYWYQQILGQGPKLLIQFQNNGVVDDSQLPKDRFSAERLKGVDSTLKIQPAKLEDSAVYLCASSFQTGSKGYGYTFGSGTRLTVV.

This chain connects TRBV13 to TRBJ2-5; the D call may be TRBD1 or TRBD2 (5 bases each). Germline assignment: CDR1 PRHDT and CDR2 FYEKMQ (reference sequence). The ends were cut back, 3 bases at V and 4 bases at J, with 12 bases in the middle. The CDR3 covers 14 residues. The CDR3 reads CASSFGAGTETQYF. CDR3 bases: TGTGCCAGCAGCTTTGGAGCCGGGACAGAGACCCAGTACTTC. The whole variable domain, remainder taken from reference TRBV13 and TRBJ2-5, is AAGVIQSPRHLIKEKRETATLKCYPIPRHDTVYWYQQGPGQDPQFLISFYEKMQSDKGSIPDRFSAQQFSDYHSELNMSSLELGDSALYFCASSFGAGTETQYFGPGTRLLVL.

J is TRBJ1-5 and V is TRBV5-8; D is undetermined. There are 16 residues in the CDR3. CDR1 and CDR2 from the germline V gene are SGHTS and YDEGEE. V lost 2 bases to trimming and J lost 0 bases, with 12 bases between them. The CDR3 sequence: CASSFRRIYSNQPQHF. CDR3 in DNA: TGTGCCAGCAGCTTCCGGCGGATCTATAGCAATCAGCCCCAGCATTTT.

This rearrangement joins TRBV9 to TRBJ1-1; D is uncertain. Looked up from germline, CDR1 is SGDLS and CDR2 is YYNGEE. The CDR3 consists of 17 residues. The V gene lost 0 bases and the J gene lost 0 bases, with 15 bases spanning the gap. The chain's CDR3 is CASSVGPGGFLNTEAFF. The CDR3 DNA is TGTGCCAGCAGCGTAGGCCCAGGCGGGTTTCTGAACACTGAAGCTTTCTTT.

This chain links TRBV18 with TRBJ2-3; D is ambiguous. The CDR3 is 11 amino acids. The V end was cut by 6 bases, the J end by 4 bases, with 5 bases between. CDR1 is KGHSH and CDR2 is LQKENI in the germline V gene. CDR3 loop: CASSESDTQYF. In DNA form, the CDR3 reads TGTGCCAGCTCCGAGTCAGATACGCAGTATTTT.

The gene calls are TRBV2 and TRBJ2-7; 7 nucleotides align to TRBD1. J lost 0 bases, V lost 11 bases, and 10 bases had no gene match. CDR1 is SNHLY, CDR2 FYNNEI, per germline. The CDR3 totals 14 residues. Written as DNA, the CDR3 is TGTGCCGGTGCCGTTGGGACAGTCTCCTACGAGCAGTACTTC. Encoded protein: CAGAVGTVSYEQYF.

Only one count was recorded for this clone. The chain carries TRBV6-6 and TRBJ1-1, with 9 bases that match TRBD1. Germline assignment: CDR1 MNHNY and CDR2 SVGAGI (reference sequence). Losses at the gene ends were 2 bases for V and 4 bases for J; bases not matched to a gene: 8. The CDR3 loop spans 16 amino acids. The CDR3 sequence is CASSYGGQGVSTEAFF. The CDR3 DNA reads TGTGCCAGCAGTTACGGGGGACAGGGCGTTTCCACTGAAGCTTTCTTT.

J is TRBJ2-4 and V is TRBV9, with TRBD2 identical over 7 bases. Trimming took 7 bases from V and 5 from J; bases not matched to a gene: 9. Per the germline V gene, CDR1 is SGDLS and CDR2 is YYNGEE. The CDR3 covers 14 residues. For the CDR3, the DNA is TGTGCCAGCTCGGGGAGGGACGTGCAAAACATTCAGTACTTC. Translation: CASSGRDVQNIQYF.

This chain uses TRBV12-3 or TRBV12-4 with TRBJ2-6; D remains ambiguous. The CDR3 has 12 amino acids. Trimming removed 7 bases from V and 3 bases from J, with 4 bases in between. CDR3 sequence reads: CASKGGANVLTF. CDR3 nucleotides: TGTGCCAGCAAAGGTGGGGCCAACGTCCTGACTTTC.

This clone was picked up one time. This chain connects TRBV2 to TRBJ2-6, with D tentatively TRBD2 (5 bases). This CDR3 spans 18 amino acids. Germline V CDR1 and CDR2: SNHLY, FYNNEI. Trimming left V 1 base short and J 0 bases short, with 13 bases between. The CDR3 DNA sequence: TGTGCCAGCAGTGAAGTCGAGGGATATCTCTCTGGGGCCAACGTCCTGACTTTC. Translation gives CASSEVEGYLSGANVLTF.

The chain carries TRBV2 and TRBJ2-3; 8 nucleotides align to TRBD2. The CDR3 length is 13 residues. Germline-derived CDR1 and CDR2 are SNHLY and FYNNEI. V lost 7 bases, J lost 8 bases, and 8 bases stayed unmatched. The CDR3 is CASTAGGRVTQYF. The CDR3 DNA reads as TGTGCCAGCACGGCGGGGGGCCGGGTTACGCAGTATTTT. Complete variable domain (other parts from reference TRBV2 and TRBJ2-3): EPEVTQTPSHQVTQMGQEVILRCVPISNHLYFYWYRQILGQKVEFLVSFYNNEISEKSEIFDDQFSVERPDGSNFTLKIRSTKLEDSAMYFCASTAGGRVTQYFGPGTRLTVL.

The chain recombines TRBV30 with TRBJ2-5; TRBD2 matches 16 bases. The CDR3 has 17 amino acids. Trimming at V came to 4 bases and at J to 5 bases, leaving 10 bases not matched to a gene. Germline CDR1 and CDR2: GTSNPN and SVGIG (reference sequence). CDR3 nucleotide sequence: TGTGCCTGGAAGGGGACTAGCGGGGGGGTACCCCGGGAGACCCAGTACTTC. This gives the protein CAWKGTSGGVPRETQYF.

V and J are TRBV3-1 (or the pseudogene TRBV3-2) and TRBJ1-1, with D hard to call. CDR1 LGHDT and CDR2 YNNKEL come from the germline V gene (reference sequence). The V end was cut by 1 base, the J end by 4 bases, with 10 bases between. CDR3 size: 14 residues. The CDR3 DNA follows: TGTGCCAGCAGCCAAGTCCCCCCTACCACTGAAGCTTTCTTT. This translates into CASSQVPPTTEAFF.

The chain employs TRBV7-6 and TRBJ2-1; 10 nucleotides match TRBD1. The CDR3 has 16 residues. V was pared by 1 base and J by 9 bases, with 9 bases of the junction left unmatched. Germline loops: CDR1 SGHVS, CDR2 FNYEAQ. The CDR3 loop is CASSLVARQGAVEQFF. DNA of the CDR3: TGTGCCAGCAGCTTAGTAGCGCGACAGGGGGCTGTTGAGCAGTTCTTC.

This clone occurred a few times. The genes are TRBV5-4 and TRBJ2-7; possible D gene TRBD2, 7 bases. The CDR3 runs 17 residues. V gave up 1 base and J gave up 0 bases, with 17 bases separating them. Germline loops: CDR1 SGHNT, CDR2 YYREEE (reference sequence). The CDR3 DNA sequence: TGTGCCAGCAGCTTGCCTCAGGGAGGGGGGGCCTCCTACGAGCAGTACTTC. This translates into CASSLPQGGGASYEQYF.

CDR3 sequence (DNA): TGCGCCAGCAAGTTAGCGATCGGAGATACGCAGTATTTT. Translating gives CASKLAIGDTQYF. The chain links TRBV10-1 to TRBJ2-3, with D possibly matching TRBD2 (5 bases). The ends were cut back, 7 bases at V and 5 bases at J, with 13 bases in the middle. The germline gives CDR1 WNHNN, CDR2 SYGVQD (reference sequence). CDR3 length equals 13 residues.

The chain employs TRBV2 and TRBJ2-6, with D uncertain. This CDR3 is built from 15 residues. Germline V lookup: CDR1 SNHLY, CDR2 FYNNEI. The V gene lost 4 bases and the J gene lost 2 bases, with 9 bases spanning the gap. For the CDR3, the DNA is TGTGCCAGCAGTGTTCGAATAACTGGGGCCAACGTCCTGACTTTC. Its translation is CASSVRITGANVLTF.

The V call is TRBV3-1 (or the pseudogene TRBV3-2), the J call TRBJ1-2; 10 bases fit TRBD1. The CDR3 totals 15 residues. V shed 0 bases, J shed 4 bases, and the junction held 2 bases outside the gene matches. Looked up from germline, CDR1 is LGHDT and CDR2 is YNNKEL (reference sequence). Here the CDR3 DNA reads TGTGCCAGCAGCCAAGAAGGGACAGGGGTCTATGGCTACACCTTC. This encodes CASSQEGTGVYGYTF.

This clone was counted a few times. The rearrangement uses TRBV12-3 or TRBV12-4 and TRBJ1-6; weak D call: TRBD1 (5 bases). The CDR3 consists of 13 residues. Between the trimmed V and J ends, which lost 7 bases and 9 bases, there was a span of 13 bases. The CDR3 spells CASTRRGGSPLHF. The CDR3 bases are TGTGCCAGCACCCGGAGGGGAGGTTCACCCCTCCACTTT.

The rearrangement links TRBV7-9 to TRBJ2-5, with TRBD2 matching 11 bases. The CDR3 consists of 16 residues. CDR1 and CDR2 from the germline V gene are SEHNR and FQNEAQ (reference sequence). Trimming at V came to 0 bases and at J to 5 bases, leaving 5 bases not matched to a gene. In DNA form, the CDR3 reads TGTGCCAGCAGCTTAGCAATAGCGGGAGGGCTGGAGACCCAGTACTTC. This sequence encodes CASSLAIAGGLETQYF.

V usage is TRBV12-5 and J usage is TRBJ2-3; TRBD1 matches at 7 bases. This CDR3 has 17 amino acids. CDR1 and CDR2 (germline): LGHNT, FRNRAP. V shed 0 bases and J 1 base; nucleotides not matched to a gene: 7. The CDR3 here is CASGLVKFGQGTDTQYF. In DNA form, the CDR3 reads TGTGCTAGTGGTTTGGTAAAGTTCGGACAGGGCACAGATACGCAGTATTTT.

The chain combines TRBV19 with TRBJ1-2; 7 bases agree with TRBD1. This CDR3 has 13 amino acids. CDR1 is LNHDA and CDR2 is SQIVND in the germline V gene (reference sequence). V shed 3 bases, J shed 8 bases, and the junction held 6 bases outside the gene matches. The CDR3 sequence is CASSIDRVEGYTF. The CDR3, as DNA: TGTGCCAGTAGTATCGACAGGGTGGAGGGCTACACCTTC.

V usage is TRBV9 and J usage is TRBJ1-3, with unresolved D. The CDR3 consists of 15 residues. The V gene's germline CDR1 is SGDLS and CDR2 YYNGEE. V gave up 0 bases and J gave up 0 bases, with 7 bases separating them. For the CDR3, the DNA is TGTGCCAGCAGCGTAGGTGGGGTCTCTGGAAACACCATATATTTT. Its protein is CASSVGGVSGNTIYF.

The chain employs TRBV7-2 and TRBJ1-1; D unclear. This CDR3 is built from 13 residues. Deletions cut 7 bases from V and 1 base from J, with 10 bases between. Germline V CDR1 and CDR2: SGHTA, FQGNSA. CDR3 bases: TGTGCCAGCAAGTTAAACGAGAACACTGAAGCTTTCTTT. Amino acids: CASKLNENTEAFF.

A few counts support this clone. The rearrangement links TRBV19 to TRBJ1-5; 10 bases fit TRBD1. Germline V lookup: CDR1 LNHDA, CDR2 SQIVND (reference sequence). This CDR3 spans 17 amino acids. V was pared by 1 base and J by 0 bases, with 3 bases of the junction left unmatched. The CDR3 DNA follows: TGTGCCAGTAGTATAGGGACAGGGGGACTTAGCAATCAGCCCCAGCATTTT. Encoded protein: CASSIGTGGLSNQPQHF.

This clone was counted a single time. The chain combines TRBV15 with TRBJ2-2; D remains unclear. Germline loops: CDR1 LNHNV, CDR2 YYDKDF (reference sequence). This CDR3 has 16 residues. V dropped 0 bases and J dropped 5 bases, with 13 bases sitting between them. The CDR3 protein is CATSRDGNSVTGELFF. In DNA, the CDR3 is TGTGCCACCAGCAGAGATGGAAACTCTGTGACCGGGGAGCTGTTTTTT.

This chain uses TRBV5-1 with TRBJ2-5; a weak D match, TRBD2 (6 bases). V gave up 0 bases and J gave up 1 base, with 7 bases separating them. The CDR3 contains 14 residues. Per germline, CDR1 SGHRS and CDR2 YFSETQ. This CDR3 reads CASSLGGVQETQYF. CDR3 nucleotides: TGCGCCAGCAGCTTGGGGGGGGTCCAAGAGACCCAGTACTTC.

The chain joins TRBV10-3 to TRBJ1-1, with D unclear. The length of the CDR3 is 14 residues. From germline, CDR1 is ENHRY and CDR2 SYGVKD. V was cut by 7 bases and J by 1 base, with 13 bases left in between. CDR3 sequence reads: CAITLNGGNTEAFF. Written as DNA, the CDR3 is TGTGCCATCACCCTAAATGGAGGGAACACTGAAGCTTTCTTT.

The chain recombines TRBV9 with TRBJ1-1; D not certain. Germline loops: CDR1 SGDLS, CDR2 YYNGEE. Trimming took 7 bases from V and 0 from J, leaving 10 bases between them. This CDR3 contains 13 residues. The CDR3 is CASGQDMNTEAFF. For the CDR3, the DNA is TGTGCCAGCGGGCAAGACATGAACACTGAAGCTTTCTTT.

This chain links TRBV6-4 with TRBJ2-3, with TRBD2 matching over 11 bases. Looked up from germline, CDR1 is MRHNA and CDR2 is SNTAGT. The V segment lost 3 bases and the J segment 1 base; nucleotides outside the gene matches: 3. This CDR3 has 16 amino acids. CDR3 amino acids: CASSELAGVGTDTQYF. The CDR3 region has the DNA TGTGCCAGCAGTGAACTAGCGGGAGTCGGCACAGATACGCAGTATTTT.

This clone appeared once. The rearrangement joins TRBV2 to TRBJ1-1, with TRBD1 identical over 8 bases. The ends lost 7 bases at V and 3 bases at J; junction bases unmatched: 7. CDR1 SNHLY and CDR2 FYNNEI come from the germline V gene. CDR3 length: 14 residues. The CDR3: CASTAGGQDTEAFF. CDR3 nucleotides: TGTGCCAGCACGGCAGGGGGCCAGGACACTGAAGCTTTCTTT.

The CDR3 sequence is CATSQGQGNTGELFF. In DNA, the CDR3 is TGTGCCACCAGTCAGGGACAGGGGAACACCGGGGAGCTGTTTTTT. J is TRBJ2-2 and V is TRBV24-1; the match to TRBD1 covers 9 bases. V was pared by 6 bases and J by 1 base, with 2 bases of the junction left unmatched. The germline CDR1 and CDR2 sequences are KGHDR and SFDVKD. This CDR3 is built from 15 residues.